Listed below are T cell receptor beta chains from one sample, sequenced in a study of lymphopenia after photon versus proton radiotherapy. Data came from immunoSEQ multiplex PCR; TCRdb stores just in-frame clones and leaves some out. The sample includes 20,000 to 25,000 clones, around four fifths seen only once; the top ten take 2.9%. Sequencing used peripheral blood, obtained from a patient treated with photon-based radiotherapy. These receptors all stem from a woman aged 45 to 65 with pancreatic cancer. Both conserved end residues are trimmed from each CDR3. The order of the fields is V gene, J gene, CDR3 protein.

v_call: TRBV5-1
j_call: TRBJ2-5
cdr3_aa: ASSLAPGLAGGETQY

v_call: TRBV4-1
j_call: TRBJ1-4
cdr3_aa: ASSQEGQGGFEKLF

v_call: TRBV19
j_call: TRBJ1-2
cdr3_aa: ASSIVDSETYGYT

v_call: TRBV27
j_call: TRBJ2-7
cdr3_aa: ASSFRGEQY

v_call: TRBV19
j_call: TRBJ2-3
cdr3_aa: ASSPTAGALDTQY

v_call: TRBV7-2
j_call: TRBJ2-1
cdr3_aa: ASSLALIVRPYNEQF

v_call: TRBV7-2
j_call: TRBJ1-5
cdr3_aa: ASSLGGGTQPQH

v_call: TRBV27
j_call: TRBJ1-2
cdr3_aa: ASSPGTHGYT

v_call: TRBV5-1
j_call: TRBJ2-1
cdr3_aa: ASSTPRTGLDEQF

v_call: TRBV28
j_call: TRBJ2-1
cdr3_aa: ASSSPGQGAHNEQF

v_call: TRBV19
j_call: TRBJ2-1
cdr3_aa: ASRVGSGYNEQF

v_call: TRBV30
j_call: TRBJ2-7
cdr3_aa: AWSAVGPQPYEQY

v_call: TRBV7-9
j_call: TRBJ2-5
cdr3_aa: ASSSGMQDQETQY

v_call: TRBV4-3
j_call: TRBJ2-7
cdr3_aa: ASSQGTSEMYEQY

v_call: TRBV9
j_call: TRBJ2-1
cdr3_aa: ASSALEGGQF

v_call: TRBV7-9
j_call: TRBJ2-1
cdr3_aa: ASSSPLNEQF

v_call: TRBV11-2
j_call: TRBJ1-5
cdr3_aa: ASSLGAGNSNQPQH

v_call: TRBV4-1
j_call: TRBJ2-3
cdr3_aa: ASSGGGGASTDTQY

v_call: TRBV10-3
j_call: TRBJ2-1
cdr3_aa: AISESTRRSSYNEQF

v_call: TRBV7-9
j_call: TRBJ2-7
cdr3_aa: ASSLTVTSYEQY

v_call: TRBV28
j_call: TRBJ2-3
cdr3_aa: ASSPGRLAGGGGDTQY

v_call: TRBV19
j_call: TRBJ2-7
cdr3_aa: ASSIGISYEQY

v_call: TRBV28
j_call: TRBJ2-1
cdr3_aa: ASSFRPGLAGSRSYNEQF

v_call: TRBV28
j_call: TRBJ1-2
cdr3_aa: ASSLNPGDHYGYT

v_call: TRBV6-6
j_call: TRBJ2-3
cdr3_aa: ASSYSVADTQY

v_call: TRBV7-2
j_call: TRBJ2-1
cdr3_aa: ASSLERSGPRGNEQF

v_call: TRBV7-6
j_call: TRBJ2-3
cdr3_aa: ASSFQLLTDTQY

v_call: TRBV4-2
j_call: TRBJ1-4
cdr3_aa: ASSQETGSTNEKLF

v_call: TRBV10-2
j_call: TRBJ2-1
cdr3_aa: ASRKTSGTSSYNEQF

v_call: TRBV7-9
j_call: TRBJ2-1
cdr3_aa: ASRGLAEHNEQF

v_call: TRBV11-2
j_call: TRBJ2-2
cdr3_aa: ASSSGQGALNTGELF

v_call: TRBV5-4
j_call: TRBJ1-4
cdr3_aa: ASSPVGGEKLF

v_call: TRBV18
j_call: TRBJ1-1
cdr3_aa: ASSPQFSTEAF